The clone carrying this T cell receptor (beta chain) was observed many times. Its antigen is undetermined. The data belong to a study of T cells in Graves' hyperthyroidism and ophthalmopathy. Across the whole study: Peripheral blood was drawn at first diagnosis, prior to all treatment. Study-wide findings and caveats: Ophthalmopathy was told apart from stable hyperthyroidism by a 13 V-J model.

Using RNA transcripts as the source, TCR beta CDR3 regions were amplified. TCR CDR3 underwent first-round RT-PCR with the HTBI primer set. TCRdb recomputed calls from the multiplex PCR reads with MiXCR, one row per CDR3 protein. The sample carries about 400,000 distinct CDR3 sequences, around 15% recorded once. Clinical Activity Scores of at least 3, NOSPECS grades of at least 4 and durations under 3 months characterized ophthalmopathy patients. Each 10 ml fresh peripheral blood draw supplied the PBMCs. The sequence was obtained from a woman aged 55-69 years with Graves' ophthalmopathy. Sequences were obtained from blood.

CDR3 in DNA: TGTGCCAGCAGTTACGACAGGGCCCCCTACGAGCAGTACTTC. Protein sequence: CASSYDRAPYEQYF. This chain uses TRBV6-5 with TRBJ2-7; 7 nucleotides line up with TRBD1. The CDR3 consists of 14 residues. The V gene's germline CDR1 is MNHEY and CDR2 SVGAGI. V lost 2 bases to trimming and J lost 2 bases; unmatched junction nucleotides: 3.